This record covers a single TCR beta chain. What antigen it recognizes has not been identified. Base qualities are missing; no much larger clone stands one base away. The immunoSEQ assay was applied to genomic DNA to generate the TCR beta chain sequences. The paper's processing steps were these. CDR3 sequences that did not begin with the conserved framework cysteine at position 104 were removed by hand. To get clonality, the normalized Shannon's Diversity Index was subtracted from one, giving values from 0 (maximal diversity) to 1 (oligoclonal). To check whether a given CDR3 had different frequencies in two samples, for example brain versus blood, chi-squared comparison-of-proportions tests were used. Public clonotypes were found through immuneACCESS searches, while the VDJdb browser was used to judge similarity to known antiviral clonotypes. In its TCRdb copy, this immuneACCESS table keeps in-frame sequences only and misses some clones. Where compared with another copy, unresolved V genes explain less than half of these, and the others have no known cause. V and J calls and clone size are given by that table; D and trimming were obtained from the DNA. The sample table lists under 150,000 clones, roughly 92% of them with a count of one. The top ten clones comprise 3.8% of the sample.

Taken with the paper, the label for time point translates to: resected brain tissue, or blood drawn just prior to surgery. The surgery cases that showed the highest brain T cell transcript signatures were chosen for TCR beta chain sequencing of brain tissue, and of blood when it was available. Before surgery, patients had received at least one anti-epileptic drug. The TCR-sequenced patients were children whose drug-resistant epilepsy was caused by tuberous sclerosis complex, focal cortical dysplasia, Rasmussen encephalitis or hemimegalencephaly. Blood samples were collected immediately before the epilepsy surgery. Bulk genomic DNA was extracted from unsorted brain tissue and whole blood with the Monarch genomic DNA purification kit. The sample originates from a study of brain T cells in children with intractable seizures (dated by TCRdb to the early 2020s). About the full investigation: Resected brain tissue from about 50 pediatric epilepsy surgery cases was first screened for immune gene transcripts using a NanoString immunology panel. About 65% of the 12 selected surgery cases also had pre-surgery blood sequenced, which left four cases with brain tissue only.

The study at large found these results: Because sequencing depth was different between pre-surgery and post-surgery blood, clones absent from the pre-surgery sample may reflect undersampling. Viral specificity was inferred solely from CDR3 sequence similarity, and the HCMV serostatus of the patients was not known.

CDR1 and CDR2, looked up from the germline V gene, are MRHNA and SNTAGT. V is trimmed back by 5 bases and J by 8 bases, and the junction contains 20 bases that no gene match accounts for. The CDR3 measures 18 amino acids from cysteine to phenylalanine. The retained sequence is limited to the CDR3, 54 bases, with the frame set at the first base. This clonotype was sampled from a boy less than two years old with hemimegalencephaly and intractable seizures. In this chain, TRBV6-4 is recombined with TRBJ2-1; 8 bases in the junction line up with TRBD2. The sample in question was peripheral blood, obtained at surgery. The nucleotide sequence reads as follows: TGTGCCAGCAGTCGTGTTGCCCCGGGACTAGTAGGGGCGGATGAGCAGTTCTTC. Translated, this is CASSRVAPGLVGADEQFF.